The 28 T cell receptor beta chains reported below all come from one sample, sequenced in a study of shared clonotypes between healthy human individuals. The protocol was immunoSEQ multiplex PCR, while the TCRdb copy is restricted to in-frame clones and leaves out a portion. The sample has 740,000 or so clones; around 73% are singletons. Material: memory CD4+ T cells sorted from blood. Indicated subset: CD45RA-negative fraction. These receptors were collected from a woman between 25 and 40 years old in good health.

The chain has TRBV28 and TRBJ1-2; D uncertain. The ends were cut back, 5 bases at V and 5 bases at J, with 6 bases in the middle. Per germline, CDR1 MDHEN and CDR2 SYDVKM. The CDR3 consists of 11 residues. Written as DNA, the CDR3 is TGTGCCAGCAGTACGACATATGGCTACACCTTC. As protein: CASSTTYGYTF.

This clone was seen just once. The V call is TRBV7-2, the J call TRBJ2-5; D may correspond to TRBD1 or TRBD2 (5 bases each). Germline V gene data show CDR1 as SGHTA and CDR2 as FQGNSA. CDR3 length: 14 residues. Trimming removed 8 bases from V and 1 base from J, with 14 bases in between. The CDR3 here is CASSSGPAQETQYF. The CDR3 region has the DNA TGTGCCAGCTCCTCGGGGCCGGCCCAAGAGACCCAGTACTTC.

The V and J genes are TRBV9 and TRBJ2-1; 9 nucleotides align to TRBD2. Germline V lookup: CDR1 SGDLS, CDR2 YYNGEE. V lost 0 bases and J lost 7; bases outside the gene matches: 5. The CDR3 extends over 15 amino acids. The CDR3 is CASSVAASGANEQFF. Here the CDR3 DNA reads TGTGCCAGCAGCGTAGCAGCTAGCGGGGCTAATGAGCAGTTCTTC.

This clone was picked up a small number of times. The genes are TRBV27 and TRBJ1-5, with 7 bases identical to TRBD1. This CDR3 has 14 residues. The V gene's germline CDR1 is MNHEY and CDR2 SMNVEV (reference sequence). V gave up 6 bases and J gave up 4 bases; unmatched junction bases: 6. The CDR3 is CASRTGWGNQPQHF. Here the CDR3 DNA reads TGTGCCAGCAGGACAGGGTGGGGTAATCAGCCCCAGCATTTT.

The chain couples TRBV5-4 to TRBJ1-2; weak D call: TRBD1 (5 bases). The V gene's germline CDR1 is SGHNT and CDR2 YYREEE (reference sequence). Trimming shortened V by 4 bases and J by 5 bases, and 12 bases separated the two germline ends. This CDR3 spans 13 amino acids. The CDR3 DNA sequence: TGTGCCAGCAGCCCCGGGCGGGGGTATGGCTACACCTTC. Amino acids: CASSPGRGYGYTF.

The chain has TRBV10-3 and TRBJ2-7, with D possibly TRBD1 on 6 matching bases. Trimming took 11 bases from V and 2 from J, leaving 16 bases between them. There are 13 residues in the CDR3. Germline V lookup: CDR1 ENHRY, CDR2 SYGVKD. The CDR3 bases are TGTGCCTCCCGGGACAACCCTACCTACGAGCAGTACTTC. Residues: CASRDNPTYEQYF.

This chain joins TRBV19 and TRBJ1-4, with no clear D. V gave up 4 bases and J gave up 2 bases, with 8 bases separating them. The germline V gene encodes CDR1 LNHDA and CDR2 SQIVND (reference sequence). The length of the CDR3 is 14 residues. The CDR3 spells CASSRFGTNEKLFF. The CDR3 DNA follows: TGTGCCAGTAGTAGGTTCGGGACTAATGAAAAACTGTTTTTT.

The chain joins TRBV27 to TRBJ1-2; tentative D call: TRBD1 (5 bases). The V gene's germline CDR1 is MNHEY and CDR2 SMNVEV (reference sequence). V was clipped by 0 bases and J by 5 bases, with 13 bases between them. The CDR3 runs to 15 residues. The CDR3 region has the DNA TGTGCCAGCAGTTTATCGACCAGGGTTGGATATGGCTACACCTTC. It is translated as CASSLSTRVGYGYTF.

The chain recombines TRBV10-2 with TRBJ2-5; 13 bases are a match to TRBD2. V gave up 7 bases and J gave up 1 base; unmatched junction bases: 6. Germline V gene sequence: CDR1 WSHSY, CDR2 SAAADI. This CDR3 is built from 16 residues. The CDR3 bases are TGCGCCAGCAAAGAGGGGACTAGCGGGATCCAAGAGACCCAGTACTTC. Its protein product is CASKEGTSGIQETQYF.

V is TRBV19 and J is TRBJ2-7; possibly TRBD1 or TRBD2 for D (5 bases each). This CDR3 is built from 16 residues. Germline CDR1 and CDR2: LNHDA and SQIVND (reference sequence). Trimming stripped 5 bases from V and 4 bases from J, with 21 bases between. The CDR3 bases are TGTGCCAGTAGTGACCAATCCGGGACGCCGGGGTACGAGCAGTACTTC. This gives the protein CASSDQSGTPGYEQYF.

J is TRBJ2-1 and V is TRBV5-1; D ambiguous. The CDR3 covers 16 residues. The germline gives CDR1 SGHRS, CDR2 YFSETQ. V was clipped by 0 bases and J by 0 bases, with 10 bases between them. CDR3 region: CASSLEATGSYNEQFF. The CDR3 nucleotides read TGCGCCAGCAGCTTGGAGGCGACCGGCTCCTACAATGAGCAGTTCTTC.

The rearrangement links TRBV19 to TRBJ2-2; 8 bases are a match to TRBD1. The V and J ends lost 2 bases and 7 bases, in that order; junction bases with no gene match: 3. This CDR3 has 14 residues. Germline V gene lookup returns CDR1 LNHDA and CDR2 SQIVND (reference sequence). Here the CDR3 reads CASSIPGGGGELFF. CDR3 coding DNA: TGTGCCAGTAGTATACCAGGGGGCGGCGGGGAGCTGTTTTTT.

The chain uses TRBV7-9 and TRBJ1-1, with D perhaps TRBD1 (5 bases). V lost 5 bases to trimming and J lost 4 bases, with 14 bases between them. Per the germline V gene, CDR1 is SEHNR and CDR2 is FQNEAQ (reference sequence). The CDR3 is 14 residues long. The CDR3 region is CASSVGGGSTEAFF. DNA for the CDR3: TGTGCCAGCAGCGTCGGGGGGGGTAGCACTGAAGCTTTCTTT.

This clone was observed a few times. The chain couples TRBV7-2 to TRBJ2-1, with TRBD2 identical over 7 bases. The CDR3 length is 14 residues. In germline, CDR1 is SGHTA, CDR2 FQGNSA. V lost 3 bases and J lost 8; bases outside the gene matches: 7. Written as DNA, the CDR3 is TGTGCCAGCAGCTTCCAGCGGGATTCGTATGAGCAGTTCTTC. The encoded protein is CASSFQRDSYEQFF.

The chain joins TRBV5-8 to TRBJ1-1, with D possibly matching TRBD1 (6 bases). Trimming stripped 2 bases from V and 3 bases from J, with 11 bases between. CDR3 length: 14 residues. CDR1 and CDR2 from the germline V gene are SGHTS and YDEGEE. The CDR3 DNA sequence: TGTGCCAGCAGCTTAGGGCAGGGGTACACTGAAGCTTTCTTT. As protein: CASSLGQGYTEAFF.

This chain connects TRBV19 to TRBJ2-3, with TRBD2 matching 7 bases. The CDR3 spans 15 residues. V shed 7 bases, J shed 4 bases, and the junction held 11 bases outside the gene matches. Germline V gives CDR1 LNHDA, CDR2 SQIVND (reference sequence). CDR3 in amino acids: CASMMWEGRADTQYF. In DNA form, the CDR3 reads TGTGCCAGTATGATGTGGGAGGGCCGTGCAGATACGCAGTATTTT.

The chain joins TRBV19 to TRBJ2-5; TRBD2 matches 9 bases. Germline trimming cut 4 bases from V and 1 base from J; bases unmatched to any gene: 4. The CDR3 loop spans 15 amino acids. Per germline, CDR1 LNHDA and CDR2 SQIVND (reference sequence). CDR3 bases: TGTGCCAGTAGTAATAGACTAGCGGCCCAAGAGACCCAGTACTTC. It yields the protein CASSNRLAAQETQYF.

The CDR3 spells CASSALLYGYTF. CDR3 bases: TGTGCCAGCAGCGCCCTCTTGTATGGCTACACCTTC. The gene calls are TRBV11-2 and TRBJ1-2; no firm D call. The germline CDR1 and CDR2 sequences are SGHAT and FQNNGV. This CDR3 has 12 amino acids. V gave up 5 bases and J gave up 5 bases, with 9 bases separating them.

The J gene is TRBJ2-5, the V gene TRBV30, with no clear D. V was trimmed by 0 bases and J by 5 bases, leaving 4 bases between them. CDR3 size: 11 residues. CDR1 is GTSNPN, CDR2 SVGIG, per germline (reference sequence). This CDR3 is CAWSVPETQYF. The CDR3 nucleotides are TGTGCCTGGAGTGTACCCGAGACCCAGTACTTC.

J is TRBJ1-1 and V is TRBV4-1; D is unclear. V was clipped by 1 base and J by 3 bases, with 3 bases between them. Germline assignment: CDR1 MGHRA and CDR2 YSYEKL. The CDR3 sequence is 12 residues long. The CDR3 spells CASSQVYTEAFF. The CDR3 DNA reads TGCGCCAGCAGCCAAGTGTACACTGAAGCTTTCTTT.

The chain uses TRBV18 and TRBJ2-7, with TRBD1 matching 11 bases. Germline CDR1 reads KGHSH; CDR2 reads LQKENI. V gave up 4 bases and J gave up 3 bases; unmatched junction bases: 5. This CDR3 region has 15 residues. Written as DNA, the CDR3 is TGTGCCAGCTCACGACCGGGACAGGGGGTCTACGAGCAGTACTTC. Protein sequence: CASSRPGQGVYEQYF.

This clone appeared once. CDR3 coding DNA: TGTGCCAGCAGTTTCTTAGACCAGATCTCCTACAATGAGCAGTTCTTC. Its translation is CASSFLDQISYNEQFF. This chain connects TRBV27 to TRBJ2-1; D gene unclear. This CDR3 region has 16 residues. Trimming shortened V by 3 bases and J by 0 bases, and 12 bases separated the two germline ends. Germline V gene lookup returns CDR1 MNHEY and CDR2 SMNVEV (reference sequence).

This clone was observed once. The chain links TRBV28 to TRBJ1-4; 8 bases are a match to TRBD1. The germline CDR1 and CDR2 sequences are MDHEN and SYDVKM. The V segment lost 5 bases and the J segment 8 bases; nucleotides outside the gene matches: 10. The CDR3 loop spans 15 amino acids. The CDR3 reads CASSPGQGRDEKLFF. The CDR3 nucleotides are TGTGCCAGCAGTCCAGGACAGGGTCGGGACGAAAAACTGTTTTTT.

The rearrangement joins TRBV19 to TRBJ2-1, with unresolved D. Germline V gives CDR1 LNHDA, CDR2 SQIVND (reference sequence). Trimming removed 9 bases from V and 6 bases from J, with 15 bases in between. This CDR3 is built from 13 residues. The CDR3 DNA is TGTGCCAGCCTATACGTGGGTACCAATGAGCAGTTCTTC. Amino acid sequence: CASLYVGTNEQFF.

This chain links TRBV19 with TRBJ1-1; D is unclear. The CDR3 length is 15 residues. Germline V gives CDR1 LNHDA, CDR2 SQIVND (reference sequence). With 2 bases removed from V and 3 bases from J, the gap between germline ends came to 13 bases. The CDR3 sequence: CASSILAREDTEAFF. The CDR3 nucleotides read TGTGCCAGTAGTATATTGGCAAGGGAGGACACTGAAGCTTTCTTT.

The chain's CDR3 is CASSEGVGGPYEQYF. CDR3 nucleotide sequence: TGTGCCAGCAGCGAGGGGGTGGGAGGGCCTTACGAGCAGTACTTC. The J gene is TRBJ2-7, the V gene TRBV9; D might be TRBD2 (7 bases). The CDR3 is 15 residues long. The V and J ends lost 3 bases and 4 bases respectively, with 17 bases between them. CDR1 is SGDLS and CDR2 is YYNGEE in the germline V gene.

The chain combines TRBV11-1 with TRBJ2-5; 14 nucleotides align to TRBD2. J lost 5 bases, V lost 5 bases, and 4 bases had no gene match. Germline loops: CDR1 SGHAT, CDR2 FQDESV (reference sequence). The CDR3 spans 15 residues. The CDR3 is CASSPRLAGGETQYF. The CDR3 region has the DNA TGTGCCAGCAGCCCCCGACTAGCGGGAGGGGAGACCCAGTACTTC. Full variable domain (outside the CDR3, taken from reference TRBV11-1 and TRBJ2-5): EAEVAQSPRYKITEKSQAVAFWCDPISGHATLYWYRQILGQGPELLVQFQDESVVDDSQLPKDRFSAERLKGVDSTLKIQPAELGDSAMYLCASSPRLAGGETQYFGPGTRLLVL.

The rearrangement uses TRBV10-3 and TRBJ2-2; 15 bases fit TRBD2. The CDR3 is 19 amino acids. CDR1 and CDR2 from the germline V gene are ENHRY and SYGVKD. The J segment lost 3 bases and the V segment lost 3 bases, leaving 8 bases of the junction unmatched. The CDR3 DNA reads TGTGCCATCAGTGAACCCAGGACTAGCGGGAGGGCCTACACCGGGGAGCTGTTTTTT. It encodes CAISEPRTSGRAYTGELFF.